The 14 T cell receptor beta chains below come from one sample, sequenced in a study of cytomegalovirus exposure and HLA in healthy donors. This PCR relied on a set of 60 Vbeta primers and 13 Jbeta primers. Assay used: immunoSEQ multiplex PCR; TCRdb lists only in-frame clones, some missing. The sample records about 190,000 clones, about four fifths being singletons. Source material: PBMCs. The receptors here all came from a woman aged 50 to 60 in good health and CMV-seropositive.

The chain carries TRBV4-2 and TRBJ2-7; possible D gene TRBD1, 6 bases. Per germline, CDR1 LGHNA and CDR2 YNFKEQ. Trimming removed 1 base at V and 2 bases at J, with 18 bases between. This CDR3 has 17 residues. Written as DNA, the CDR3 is TGTGCCAGCAGCCAAGGGGGTCTTCGGGACAAAGCCTACGAGCAGTACTTC. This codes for CASSQGGLRDKAYEQYF.

CDR3 nucleotides: TGTGCCAGCAGTTTCCAGGGAAACTATGGCTACACCTTC. Protein: CASSFQGNYGYTF. This chain links TRBV28 with TRBJ1-2, with D possibly matching TRBD1 (5 bases). V lost 3 bases and J 2 bases, leaving 7 bases between the germline ends. This CDR3 is built from 13 residues. Germline-derived CDR1 and CDR2 are MDHEN and SYDVKM.

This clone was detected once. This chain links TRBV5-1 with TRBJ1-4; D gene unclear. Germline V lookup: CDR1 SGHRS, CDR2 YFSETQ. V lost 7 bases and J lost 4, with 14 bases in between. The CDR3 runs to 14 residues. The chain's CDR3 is CASRPGPSNEKLFF. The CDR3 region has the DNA TGCGCCAGCCGCCCAGGCCCAAGTAATGAAAAACTGTTTTTT. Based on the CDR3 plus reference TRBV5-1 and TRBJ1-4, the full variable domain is KAGVTQTPRYLIKTRGQQVTLSCSPISGHRSVSWYQQTPGQGLQFLFEYFSETQRNKGNFPGRFSGRQFSNSRSEMNVSTLELGDSALYLCASRPGPSNEKLFFGSGTQLSVL.

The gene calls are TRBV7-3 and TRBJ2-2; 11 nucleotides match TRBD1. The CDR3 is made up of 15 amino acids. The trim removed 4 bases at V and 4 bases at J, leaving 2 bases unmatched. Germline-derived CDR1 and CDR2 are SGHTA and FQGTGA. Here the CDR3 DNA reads TGTGCCAGCAGCTGGACAGGGGGCGGCACCGGGGAGCTGTTTTTT. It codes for CASSWTGGGTGELFF.

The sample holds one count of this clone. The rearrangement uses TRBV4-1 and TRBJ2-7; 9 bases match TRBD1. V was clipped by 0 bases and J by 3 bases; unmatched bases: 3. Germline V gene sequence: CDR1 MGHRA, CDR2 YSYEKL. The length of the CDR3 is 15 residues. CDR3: CASSQDKGQGYEQYF. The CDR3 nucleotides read TGCGCCAGCAGCCAAGATAAGGGACAGGGCTACGAGCAGTACTTC.

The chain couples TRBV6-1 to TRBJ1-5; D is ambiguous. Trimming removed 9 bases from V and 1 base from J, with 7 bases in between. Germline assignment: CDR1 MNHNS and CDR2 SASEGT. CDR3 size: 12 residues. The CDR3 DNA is TGTGCCAGTGCAGGAAGCAATCAGCCCCAGCATTTT. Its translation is CASAGSNQPQHF.

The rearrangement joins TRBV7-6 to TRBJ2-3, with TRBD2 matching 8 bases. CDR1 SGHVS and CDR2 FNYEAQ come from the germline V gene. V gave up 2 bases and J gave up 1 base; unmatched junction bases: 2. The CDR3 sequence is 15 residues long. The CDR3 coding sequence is TGTGCCAGCAGCTTATTAGCGGGGCGCACAGATACGCAGTATTTT. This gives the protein CASSLLAGRTDTQYF.

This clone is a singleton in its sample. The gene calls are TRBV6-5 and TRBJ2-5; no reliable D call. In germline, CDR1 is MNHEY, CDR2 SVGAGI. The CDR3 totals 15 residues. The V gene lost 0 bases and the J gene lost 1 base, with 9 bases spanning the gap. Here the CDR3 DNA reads TGTGCCAGCAGTTACTCGTTGTCTAGCCAAGAGACCCAGTACTTC. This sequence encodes CASSYSLSSQETQYF.

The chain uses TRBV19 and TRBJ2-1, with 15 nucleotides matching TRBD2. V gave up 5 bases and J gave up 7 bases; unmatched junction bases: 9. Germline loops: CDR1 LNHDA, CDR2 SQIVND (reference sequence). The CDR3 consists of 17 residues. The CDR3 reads CASSLWTSGGAGNEQFF. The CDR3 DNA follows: TGTGCCAGTAGTCTCTGGACTAGCGGGGGGGCTGGGAATGAGCAGTTCTTC.

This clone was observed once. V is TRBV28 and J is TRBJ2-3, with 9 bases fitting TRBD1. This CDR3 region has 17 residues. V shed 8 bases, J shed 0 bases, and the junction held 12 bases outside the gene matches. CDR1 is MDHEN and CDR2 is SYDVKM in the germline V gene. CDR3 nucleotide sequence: TGTGCCAGCTGCGACCCGACGGGACAGGGAAGCACAGATACGCAGTATTTT. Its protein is CASCDPTGQGSTDTQYF.

The CDR3 region is CASSRREAEAFF. In DNA, the CDR3 is TGTGCCAGCAGCCGAAGGGAGGCTGAAGCTTTCTTT. The chain combines TRBV11-1 with TRBJ1-1, with no clear D. This CDR3 region has 12 residues. V dropped 5 bases and J dropped 6 bases, with 10 bases sitting between them. CDR1 and CDR2 from the germline V gene are SGHAT and FQDESV (reference sequence).

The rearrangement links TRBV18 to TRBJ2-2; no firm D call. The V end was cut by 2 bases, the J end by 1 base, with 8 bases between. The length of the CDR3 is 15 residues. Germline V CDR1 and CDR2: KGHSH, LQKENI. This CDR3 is CASSPVEQNTGELFF. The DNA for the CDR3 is TGTGCCAGCTCACCAGTTGAACAGAACACCGGGGAGCTGTTTTTT.

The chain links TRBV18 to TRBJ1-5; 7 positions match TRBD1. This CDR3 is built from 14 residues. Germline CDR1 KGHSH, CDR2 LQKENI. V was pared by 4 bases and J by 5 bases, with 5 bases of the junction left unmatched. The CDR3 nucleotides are TGTGCCAGCTCACTCCTCGACAGGGATCAGCCCCAGCATTTT. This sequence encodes CASSLLDRDQPQHF.

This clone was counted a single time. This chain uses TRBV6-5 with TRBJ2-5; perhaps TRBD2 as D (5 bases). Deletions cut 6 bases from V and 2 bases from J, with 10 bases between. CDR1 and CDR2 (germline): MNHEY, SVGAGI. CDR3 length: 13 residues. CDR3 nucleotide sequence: TGTGCCAGCAGGTTCCCGGGGCAAGAGACCCAGTACTTC. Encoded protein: CASRFPGQETQYF.